The rows below give T cell receptor beta chains drawn from one sample of a study of T cell responses to AZD1222 COVID-19 vaccine. TCRdb keeps only in-frame clones here, not all; method: immunoSEQ multiplex PCR. The sample has 150,000 to 200,000 clones; approximately 89% are singletons. The sequencing here drew on peripheral blood, taken on day 0 of AZD1222 vaccination. The receptor set was obtained from an adult in good health. Each CDR3 is given with its conserved first and last residue. D genes are given only for firm matches. Clone size is not always given. Where it is, it says once, few, many or a class for expanded clones.

d_gene | len | abundance | j_gene | v_gene | CDR3aa | CDR3nt
TRBD1 | 14 | few | TRBJ2-7 | TRBV28 | CASTARTGPNEQYF | TGTGCCAGCACCGCCCGGACAGGGCCCAACGAGCAGTACTTC
NA | 14 | NA | TRBJ2-1 | TRBV11-3 | CASSYTGVGGEQFF | TGTGCCAGCAGCTATACAGGGGTCGGGGGTGAGCAGTTCTTC
NA | 14 | NA | TRBJ2-7 | TRBV27 | CASRDGSPSYEQYF | TGTGCCAGCAGAGACGGGAGCCCCTCCTACGAGCAGTACTTC
TRBD2 | 16 | few | TRBJ2-7 | TRBV11-2 | CASSLVRRTSVNEQYF | TGTGCCAGCAGCTTAGTTAGAAGGACTAGCGTCAACGAGCAGTACTTC
TRBD2 | 16 | NA | TRBJ2-1 | TRBV24-1 | CATSDGASGRAPSEFF | TGTGCCACCAGTGATGGGGCTTCCGGGAGGGCCCCCTCTGAGTTCTTC
NA | 13 | once | TRBJ2-7 | TRBV5-5 | CASSRDSFYEQYF | TGTGCCAGCAGCCGGGACTCGTTCTACGAGCAGTACTTC
NA | 14 | NA | TRBJ2-2 | TRBV12-5 | CASGSGGNTGELFF | TGTGCTAGTGGATCCGGGGGAAACACCGGGGAGCTGTTTTTT
TRBD1 | 16 | NA | TRBJ1-5 | TRBV19 | CASSMVTGQGNQPQHF | TGTGCCAGTAGTATGGTGACGGGACAGGGGAATCAGCCCCAGCATTTT
TRBD2 | 14 | NA | TRBJ2-1 | TRBV10-3 | CAISAASGRNEQFF | TGTGCCATCAGTGCGGCTAGCGGGAGAAATGAGCAGTTCTTC
TRBD1 | 12 | NA | TRBJ2-7 | TRBV27 | CASWDSPYEQYF | TGTGCCAGCTGGGACAGCCCCTACGAGCAGTACTTC
NA | 18 | NA | TRBJ2-1 | TRBV7-8 | CATTPVGLTPGPGNEQFF | TGTGCCACCACCCCAGTGGGACTCACCCCAGGACCTGGCAATGAGCAGTTCTTC
NA | 17 | NA | TRBJ2-2 | TRBV21-1 | CASSKGCRGTNTGELFF | TGTGCCAGCAGCAAAGGTTGTAGAGGGACGAACACCGGGGAGCTGTTTTTT
TRBD2 | 14 | NA | TRBJ2-1 | TRBV24-1 | CATRMGGGYNEQFF | TGTGCCACCAGGATGGGCGGGGGATACAATGAGCAGTTCTTC
NA | 14 | NA | TRBJ2-7 | TRBV6-1 | CASSEAGVKYEQYF | TGTGCCAGCAGTGAAGCAGGGGTGAAGTACGAGCAGTACTTC
NA | 14 | NA | TRBJ1-1 | TRBV27 | CASREGLQNTEAFF | TGTGCCAGCAGAGAGGGACTCCAGAACACTGAAGCTTTCTTT
NA | 17 | NA | TRBJ2-2 | TRBV9 | CASSVGLVRANTGELFF | TGTGCCAGCAGCGTAGGATTGGTTAGGGCTAACACCGGGGAGCTGTTTTTT
TRBD1 | 15 | NA | TRBJ1-4 | TRBV6-2/TRBV6-3 | CASSPEGQGDEKLFF | TGTGCCAGCAGCCCTGAGGGACAGGGCGATGAAAAACTGTTTTTT
NA | 17 | NA | TRBJ1-3 | TRBV13 | CASSLGTGAQKRNTIYF | TGTGCCAGCAGCTTGGGCACAGGAGCGCAAAAGAGAAACACCATATATTTT
TRBD1 | 17 | NA | TRBJ2-3 | TRBV28 | CASSLYGGQGGLDTQYF | TGTGCCAGCAGTTTGTATGGGGGACAGGGGGGTTTAGATACGCAGTATTTT
NA | 13 | NA | TRBJ2-2 | TRBV9 | CASSGSTLGELFF | TGTGCCAGCAGCGGGTCGACTCTTGGGGAGCTGTTTTTT
NA | 15 | few | TRBJ1-3 | TRBV7-8 | CASSLALSSGNTIYF | TGTGCCAGCAGCTTAGCTCTGAGCTCTGGAAACACCATATATTTT
TRBD2 | 16 | NA | TRBJ2-7 | TRBV10-2 | CASSGQRLAGSGEQYF | TGCGCCAGCAGTGGACAGCGACTAGCGGGCTCGGGGGAGCAGTACTTC